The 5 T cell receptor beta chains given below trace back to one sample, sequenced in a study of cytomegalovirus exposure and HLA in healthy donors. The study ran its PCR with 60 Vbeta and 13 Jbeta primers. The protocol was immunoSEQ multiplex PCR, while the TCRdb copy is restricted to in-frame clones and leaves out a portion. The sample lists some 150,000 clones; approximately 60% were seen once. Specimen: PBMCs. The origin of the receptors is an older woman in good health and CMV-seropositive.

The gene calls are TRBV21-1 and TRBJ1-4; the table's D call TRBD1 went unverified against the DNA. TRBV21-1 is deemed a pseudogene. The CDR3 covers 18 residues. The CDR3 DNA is TGTGCCAGCAGCAAAACCCCCGGACAGGGATGCACTAATGAAAAACTGTTTTTT. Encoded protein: CASSKTPGQGCTNEKLFF.

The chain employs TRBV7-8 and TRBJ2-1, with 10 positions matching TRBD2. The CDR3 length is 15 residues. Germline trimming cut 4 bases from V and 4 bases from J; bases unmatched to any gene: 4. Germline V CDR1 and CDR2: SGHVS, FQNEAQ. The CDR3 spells CASSWPSGSYNEQFF. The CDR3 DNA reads TGTGCCAGCAGCTGGCCTAGCGGGAGTTACAATGAGCAGTTCTTC.

The CDR3 reads CASSWGTSGINEQFF. As DNA, the CDR3 is TGTGCCAGCAGTTGGGGGACTAGCGGGATAAATGAGCAGTTCTTC. The rearrangement uses TRBV28 and TRBJ2-1; 13 nucleotides match TRBD2. Germline V gives CDR1 MDHEN, CDR2 SYDVKM. Losses at the gene ends were 4 bases for V and 7 bases for J; bases not matched to a gene: 4. The CDR3 runs to 15 residues.

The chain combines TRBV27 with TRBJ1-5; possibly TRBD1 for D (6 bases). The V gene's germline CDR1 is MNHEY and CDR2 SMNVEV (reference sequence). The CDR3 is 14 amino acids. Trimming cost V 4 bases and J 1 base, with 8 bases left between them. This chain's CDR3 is CASSSQGSNQPQHF. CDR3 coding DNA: TGTGCCAGCAGTTCTCAGGGGAGCAATCAGCCCCAGCATTTT.

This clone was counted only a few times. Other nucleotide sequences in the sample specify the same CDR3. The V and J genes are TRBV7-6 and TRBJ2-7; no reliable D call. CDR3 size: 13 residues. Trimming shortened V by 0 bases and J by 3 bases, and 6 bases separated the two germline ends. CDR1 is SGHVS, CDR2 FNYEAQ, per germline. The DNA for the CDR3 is TGTGCCAGCAGCTTAGCGTCTAGCTACGAGCAGTACTTC. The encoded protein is CASSLASSYEQYF. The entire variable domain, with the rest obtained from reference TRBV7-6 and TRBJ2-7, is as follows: GAGVSQSPRYKVTKRGQDVALRCDPISGHVSLYWYRQALGQGPEFLTYFNYEAQQDKSGLPNDRFSAERPEGSISTLTIQRTEQRDSAMYRCASSLASSYEQYFGPGTRLTVT.